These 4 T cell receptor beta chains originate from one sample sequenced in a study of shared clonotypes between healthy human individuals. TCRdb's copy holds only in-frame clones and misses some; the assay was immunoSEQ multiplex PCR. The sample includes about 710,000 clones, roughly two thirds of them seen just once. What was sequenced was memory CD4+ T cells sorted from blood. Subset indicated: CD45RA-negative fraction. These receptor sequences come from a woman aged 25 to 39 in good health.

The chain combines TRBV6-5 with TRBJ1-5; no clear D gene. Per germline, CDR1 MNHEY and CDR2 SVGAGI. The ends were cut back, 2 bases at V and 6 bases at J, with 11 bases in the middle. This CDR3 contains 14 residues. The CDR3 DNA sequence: TGTGCCAGCAGTTACGGGGAGGAGGGTCAGCCCCAGCATTTT. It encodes CASSYGEEGQPQHF.

CDR3 loop: CASSLEESSYNEQFF. CDR3 sequence (DNA): TGTGCCAGCAGCTTGGAGGAGAGCTCCTACAATGAGCAGTTCTTC. This chain uses TRBV5-5 with TRBJ2-1; D uncertain. Germline V gene lookup returns CDR1 SGHKS and CDR2 YYEKEE (reference sequence). Trimming stripped 0 bases from V and 0 bases from J, with 7 bases between. This CDR3 has 15 amino acids.

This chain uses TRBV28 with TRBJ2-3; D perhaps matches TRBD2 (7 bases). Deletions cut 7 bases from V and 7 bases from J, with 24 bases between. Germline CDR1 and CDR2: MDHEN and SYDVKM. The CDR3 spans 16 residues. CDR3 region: CASTLGGARFVNTQYF. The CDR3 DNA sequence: TGTGCCAGCACTCTGGGGGGGGCCCGTTTTGTGAATACGCAGTATTTT.

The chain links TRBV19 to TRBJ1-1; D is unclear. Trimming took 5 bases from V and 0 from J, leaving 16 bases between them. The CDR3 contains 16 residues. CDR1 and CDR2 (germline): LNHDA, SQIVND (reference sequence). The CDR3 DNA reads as TGTGCCAGTAGTCCTACGCAACGAAGGGTGAACACTGAAGCTTTCTTT. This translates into CASSPTQRRVNTEAFF.